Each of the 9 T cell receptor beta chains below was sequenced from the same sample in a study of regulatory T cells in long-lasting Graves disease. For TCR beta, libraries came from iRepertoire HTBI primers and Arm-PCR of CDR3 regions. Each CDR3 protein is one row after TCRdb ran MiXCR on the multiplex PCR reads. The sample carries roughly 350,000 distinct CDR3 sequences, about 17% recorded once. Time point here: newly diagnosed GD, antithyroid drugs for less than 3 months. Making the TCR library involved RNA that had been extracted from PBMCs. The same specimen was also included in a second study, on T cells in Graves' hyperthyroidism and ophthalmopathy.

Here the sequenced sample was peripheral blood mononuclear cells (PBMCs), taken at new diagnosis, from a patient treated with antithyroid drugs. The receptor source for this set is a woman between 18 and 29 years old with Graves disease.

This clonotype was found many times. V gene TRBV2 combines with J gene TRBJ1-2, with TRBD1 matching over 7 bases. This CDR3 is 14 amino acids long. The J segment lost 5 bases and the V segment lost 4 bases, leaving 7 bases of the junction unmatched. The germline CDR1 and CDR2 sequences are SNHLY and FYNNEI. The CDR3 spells CASSAGTQGYGYTF. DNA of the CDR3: TGTGCCAGCAGTGCGGGCACACAGGGGTATGGCTACACCTTC.

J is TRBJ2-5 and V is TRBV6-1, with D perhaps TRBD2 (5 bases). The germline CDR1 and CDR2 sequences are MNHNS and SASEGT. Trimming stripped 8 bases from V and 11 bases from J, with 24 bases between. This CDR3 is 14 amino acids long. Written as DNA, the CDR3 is TGTGCCAGCGTTGGGAGAGACTCCTACAATGAGCAGTACTTC. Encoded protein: CASVGRDSYNEQYF.

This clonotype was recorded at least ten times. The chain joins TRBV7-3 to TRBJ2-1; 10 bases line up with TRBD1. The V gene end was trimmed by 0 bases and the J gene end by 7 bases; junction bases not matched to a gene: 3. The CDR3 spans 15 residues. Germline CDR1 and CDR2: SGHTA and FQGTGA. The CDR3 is CASSLTRDRGNEQFF. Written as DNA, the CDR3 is TGTGCCAGCAGCTTAACCCGGGACAGGGGTAATGAGCAGTTCTTC.

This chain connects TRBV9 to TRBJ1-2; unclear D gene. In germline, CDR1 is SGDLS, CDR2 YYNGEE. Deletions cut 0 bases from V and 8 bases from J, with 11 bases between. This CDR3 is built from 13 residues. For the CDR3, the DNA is TGTGCCAGCAGCGTAGCAACGAGCCACGGCTACACCTTC. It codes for CASSVATSHGYTF.

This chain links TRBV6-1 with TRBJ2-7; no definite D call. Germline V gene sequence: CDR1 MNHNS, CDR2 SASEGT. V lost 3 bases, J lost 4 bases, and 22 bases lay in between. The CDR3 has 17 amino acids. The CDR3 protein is CASSDGRSLSGTYEQYF. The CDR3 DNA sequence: TGTGCCAGCAGTGACGGCCGCTCACTAAGTGGAACTTACGAGCAGTACTTC.

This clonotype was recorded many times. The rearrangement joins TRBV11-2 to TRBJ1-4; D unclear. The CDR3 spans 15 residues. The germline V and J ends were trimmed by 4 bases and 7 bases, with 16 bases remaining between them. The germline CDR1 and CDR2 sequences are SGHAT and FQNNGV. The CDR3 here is CASSWSAEGPEKLFF. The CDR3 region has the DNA TGTGCCAGCAGCTGGTCGGCGGAAGGTCCTGAAAAACTGTTTTTT.

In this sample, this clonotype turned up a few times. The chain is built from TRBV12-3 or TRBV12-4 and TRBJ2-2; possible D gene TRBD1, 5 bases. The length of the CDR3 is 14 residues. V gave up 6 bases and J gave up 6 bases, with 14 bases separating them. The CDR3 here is CASSFLVGAGELFF. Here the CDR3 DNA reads TGTGCCAGCAGCTTCCTAGTAGGGGCCGGGGAGCTGTTTTTT.

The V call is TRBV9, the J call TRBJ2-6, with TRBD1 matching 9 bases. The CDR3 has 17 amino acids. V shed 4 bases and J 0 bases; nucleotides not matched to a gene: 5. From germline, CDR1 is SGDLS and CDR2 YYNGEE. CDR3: CASSRDRVTSGANVLTF. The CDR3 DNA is TGTGCCAGCAGCCGGGACAGGGTCACCTCTGGGGCCAACGTCCTGACTTTC. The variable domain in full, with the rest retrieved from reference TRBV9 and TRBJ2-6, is DSGVTQTPKHLITATGQRVTLRCSPRSGDLSVYWYQQSLDQGLQFLIQYYNGEERAKGNILERFSAQQFPDLHSELNLSSLELGDSALYFCASSRDRVTSGANVLTFGAGSRLTVL.

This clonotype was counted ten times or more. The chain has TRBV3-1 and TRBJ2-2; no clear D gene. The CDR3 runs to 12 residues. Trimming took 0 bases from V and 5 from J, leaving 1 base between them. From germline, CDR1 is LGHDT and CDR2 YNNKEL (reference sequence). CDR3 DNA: TGTGCCAGCAGCCAAGAGACCGGGGAGCTGTTTTTT. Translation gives CASSQETGELFF.